The source of this T cell receptor beta chain is a study of cytomegalovirus exposure and HLA in healthy donors. Study-level points and caveats: Common viral pathogens seemed to be connected with several of the most significant clusters, according to a later analysis. 164 TCR beta chains were listed as cytomegalovirus-associated.

The CDR3 spans 13 residues. V was shortened by 0 bases and J by 1 base, with 4 bases between the two germline ends. Germline values: CDR1 SQVTM, CDR2 ANQGSEA. PCR amplification relied on 60 Vbeta primers (plus 13 Jbeta primers). Some clones are missing from TCRdb's copy, which holds only in-frame ones; the method was immunoSEQ multiplex PCR. The data show under 150,000 clones, approximately 84% seen once. A few counts support this clone. What it recognizes is unknown. V usage is TRBV29-1 and J usage is TRBJ2-4; D unclear. The sample consisted of PBMCs. This TCR came from a boy under 10 years old in good health and CMV-seronegative. CDR3 DNA: TGCAGCGTTGAAGACAGGGCCAAAAACATTCAGTACTTC. This encodes CSVEDRAKNIQYF.